Listed below are T cell receptor beta chains from one sample, sequenced in a study of cytotoxic CD8 clonotypes in ibrutinib-treated CLL. Sequenced by immunoSEQ multiplex PCR; TCRdb stores in-frame clones only, minus some. The sample includes roughly 150,000 clones, 81% seen only once; the top ten take approximately 2%. The sample consisted of PBMCs, taken after 12 months of ibrutinib treatment. These receptors were collected from a human donor with chronic lymphocytic leukemia. CDR3s leave out the opening cysteine and the closing phenylalanine or tryptophan. Clone size appears in some rows only: once, few, many, or a class for an expanded clone.

j_call v_call clone_size cdr3_aa
TRBJ2-1 TRBV11-2 NA ASSLGSLLAAFGEQF
TRBJ1-3 TRBV29-1 few SVAPRDAAGNTIY
TRBJ2-7 TRBV5-1 once ASRLYQGDSYEQY
TRBJ2-3 TRBV30 NA AWSVLLAGVY
TRBJ2-7 TRBV5-6 once ASSLDGADGHSYEQY
TRBJ2-1 TRBV11-2 NA ASSLATNQGNSYNEQF
TRBJ2-1 TRBV5-8 few ASSHGTGIPRAF
TRBJ1-2 TRBV28 NA ASSLLANGGGYGYT
TRBJ1-1 TRBV28 few ASSLVVRGVTEAF
TRBJ2-7 TRBV6-5 NA ASSGTGQNHEQY
TRBJ1-1 TRBV4-1 NA ASSQFGGMNTEAF
TRBJ2-7 TRBV18 NA ASSPGSYEQY
TRBJ1-5 TRBV30 NA AWSVGGASNQPQH
TRBJ2-1 TRBV5-6 NA ASSLVGTYNEQF
TRBJ2-7 TRBV6-6 NA ASRHGQGVKSYEQY
TRBJ1-2 TRBV5-6 NA ASSLLGGVDYGYT
TRBJ2-1 TRBV6-1 NA ASSEERVAGGWYEQF
TRBJ1-2 TRBV6-6 NA ASSVTGAYGYT
TRBJ1-6 TRBV11-1 NA ASSLRQGSFYNSPLH
TRBJ2-1 TRBV7-3 NA ASRFPGQGAYNEQF
TRBJ2-7 TRBV28 NA ASRPFYGEQY
TRBJ1-3 TRBV2 NA ASSWDKASGNTIY